One sample yielded the 7 T cell receptor beta chains listed below, sequenced in a study of cytomegalovirus exposure and HLA in healthy donors. TCRdb keeps only in-frame clones here, not all; method: immunoSEQ multiplex PCR. This sample has 100,000 to 150,000 clones, with roughly nine tenths found just once. The sequencing input was PBMCs. The source is a woman aged 18-29 years in good health and CMV-seronegative.

This chain links TRBV11-2 with TRBJ2-5; 14 bases are shared with TRBD2. V shed 1 base and J 3 bases; nucleotides not matched to a gene: 1. CDR3 size: 16 residues. Germline loops: CDR1 SGHAT, CDR2 FQNNGV. The CDR3 region is CASSLGLAGGKETQYF. CDR3 DNA: TGTGCCAGCAGCTTAGGACTAGCGGGGGGGAAAGAGACCCAGTACTTC.

The gene calls are TRBV7-2 and TRBJ2-3; D perhaps matches TRBD2 (5 bases). This CDR3 is 14 amino acids long. Trimming removed 8 bases at V and 0 bases at J, with 12 bases between. Germline lookup yields CDR1 SGHTA and CDR2 FQGNSA. CDR3 protein: CASVLRGSTDTQYF. The CDR3 region has the DNA TGTGCCAGCGTCTTGCGCGGGAGCACAGATACGCAGTATTTT. The full variable domain, its missing parts supplied by reference TRBV7-2 and TRBJ2-3, is GAGVSQSPSNKVTEKGKDVELRCDPISGHTALYWYRQSLGQGLEFLIYFQGNSAPDKSGLPSDRFSAERTGGSVSTLTIQRTQQEDSAVYLCASVLRGSTDTQYFGPGTRLTVL.

This chain uses TRBV28 with TRBJ1-2; TRBD1 might be the D (5 bases). Germline values: CDR1 MDHEN, CDR2 SYDVKM. CDR3 size: 11 residues. The ends were cut back, 4 bases at V and 8 bases at J, with 8 bases in the middle. The CDR3 bases are TGTGCCAGCAGTTGGGGCAGGGGCTACACCTTC. It yields the protein CASSWGRGYTF.

The chain has TRBV6-6 and TRBJ1-5, with 9 bases aligning to TRBD1. The CDR3 runs 16 residues. The germline V gene has CDR1 MNHNY and CDR2 SVGAGI (reference sequence). The trim removed 4 bases at V and 4 bases at J, leaving 8 bases unmatched. The CDR3 sequence: CASSSQGTGKNQPQHF. In DNA form, the CDR3 reads TGTGCCAGCAGTTCGCAAGGGACAGGGAAGAATCAGCCCCAGCATTTT.

The chain uses TRBV10-3 and TRBJ1-2; perhaps TRBD1 as D (5 bases). Germline CDR1 and CDR2: ENHRY and SYGVKD. Between the trimmed V and J ends, which lost 0 bases and 0 bases, there was a span of 5 bases. There are 14 residues in the CDR3. The CDR3 loop reads CAISESTANYGYTF. The CDR3 DNA is TGTGCCATCAGTGAGTCGACAGCTAACTATGGCTACACCTTC.

The chain's CDR3 is CASSPPGDTSYNEQFF. The CDR3 bases are TGTGCCAGCAGCCCCCCAGGGGACACCTCCTACAATGAGCAGTTCTTC. This chain connects TRBV7-9 to TRBJ2-1; a possible D gene is TRBD1 (6 bases). The ends were cut back, 5 bases at V and 0 bases at J, with 14 bases in the middle. The germline gives CDR1 SEHNR, CDR2 FQNEAQ (reference sequence). The CDR3 spans 16 residues.

The rearrangement links TRBV2 to TRBJ2-4; 8 bases match TRBD1. Trimming took 6 bases from V and 8 from J; bases not matched to a gene: 9. The CDR3 covers 14 residues. CDR1 SNHLY and CDR2 FYNNEI come from the germline V gene. The CDR3 here is CASSRGQRQDIQYF. DNA of the CDR3: TGTGCCAGCAGCAGGGGGCAGAGACAGGACATTCAGTACTTC. The whole variable domain, remainder taken from reference TRBV2 and TRBJ2-4, is EPEVTQTPSHQVTQMGQEVILRCVPISNHLYFYWYRQILGQKVEFLVSFYNNEISEKSEIFDDQFSVERPDGSNFTLKIRSTKLEDSAMYFCASSRGQRQDIQYFGAGTRLSVL.